This T cell receptor beta chain is from a study of human T cells and chemical hapten exposure. Across the study: DPC 0.01% went on the upper back by patch test, with reading at 6 days.

Time point denoted: patch test 3, about 24 weeks after DPC sensitization. Regarding treatment: therapeutic diphenylcyclopropenone sensitization with weekly scalp DPC. Findings of the study overall: There was no change with DPC sensitization in TCRs above 1 in 1000 frequency.

For this clonotype: Its antigen is unknown.

The germline gives CDR1 SGDLS, CDR2 YYNGEE. V lost 2 bases, J lost 4 bases, and 9 bases stayed unmatched. The CDR3 has 17 amino acids. During construction of the library, unique molecular identifiers were attached to individual cDNA molecules for quantitative, reproducible TCR counting. As handled by the study authors: Samples ranged from about 23,224 to 690,600 TCRs, with a median of approximately 90,000. TCRdb analysed the RACE reads with MiXCR anew, one entry per CDR3 protein. TCRdb's processing, not the study's, gives the V and J calls here. The table includes about 97,000 distinct CDR3 sequences, roughly 27% detected once.

The specimen was whole blood, collected in connection with sensitization to the hapten diphenylcyclopropenone (DPC). V gene TRBV9 combines with J gene TRBJ2-4; 10 nucleotides align to TRBD1. This sequence originates from a man aged 35-49 years with alopecia areata. Some clones in this sample may be carry-over from other donors' samples. CDR3 nucleotides: TGTGCCAGCAGCGTTGACACAGGACAGGGGGTAAAAAACATTCAGTACTTC. Translated: CASSVDTGQGVKNIQYF.